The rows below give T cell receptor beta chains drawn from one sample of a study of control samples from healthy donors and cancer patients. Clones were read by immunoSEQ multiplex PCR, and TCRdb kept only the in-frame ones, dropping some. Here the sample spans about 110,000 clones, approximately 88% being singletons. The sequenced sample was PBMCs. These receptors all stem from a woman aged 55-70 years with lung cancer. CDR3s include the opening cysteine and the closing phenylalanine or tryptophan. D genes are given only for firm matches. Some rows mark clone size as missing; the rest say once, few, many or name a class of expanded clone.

CDR3 DNA: TGTGCCAGCAGCCACGTTTCCTACGAGCAGTACTTC
CDR3 protein: CASSHVSYEQYF
V gene: TRBV14
clone size: NA
J gene: TRBJ2-7
D gene: NA

CDR3 DNA: TGTGCCTGGAGTCCTGTGGGAGGGCCTTACGAGCAGTACTTC
CDR3 protein: CAWSPVGGPYEQYF
V gene: TRBV30
clone size: NA
J gene: TRBJ2-7
D gene: TRBD2

CDR3 DNA: TGTGCCAGCAGACGAACGACTAGCGGTACGGTGACCGGGGAGCTGTTTTTT
CDR3 protein: CASRRTTSGTVTGELFF
V gene: TRBV27
clone size: once
J gene: TRBJ2-2
D gene: TRBD2

CDR3 DNA: TGTGCCAGCAGCGAAATAGGGACAGGGGTCGAAATTGAAGCTTTCTTT
CDR3 protein: CASSEIGTGVEIEAFF
V gene: TRBV6-2/TRBV6-3
clone size: NA
J gene: TRBJ1-1
D gene: TRBD1

CDR3 DNA: TGTGCCAGCAGCACCAGGGGGCTCCGGGAGACCCAGTACTTC
CDR3 protein: CASSTRGLRETQYF
V gene: TRBV13
clone size: NA
J gene: TRBJ2-5
D gene: TRBD1

CDR3 DNA: TGTGCCAGTAGTATCGGGCAGGGAAAGGCCGGGGAGCTGTTTTTT
CDR3 protein: CASSIGQGKAGELFF
V gene: TRBV19
clone size: NA
J gene: TRBJ2-2
D gene: NA

CDR3 DNA: TGTGCCAGCAGCTTAAGGGTCAATGAGCAGTTCTTC
CDR3 protein: CASSLRVNEQFF
V gene: TRBV11-3
clone size: NA
J gene: TRBJ2-1
D gene: NA

CDR3 DNA: TGTGCCAGCAGCTATGGACTAGCGGACAATGAGCAGTTCTTC
CDR3 protein: CASSYGLADNEQFF
V gene: TRBV3-1/TRBV3-2
clone size: NA
J gene: TRBJ2-1
D gene: TRBD2

CDR3 DNA: TGTGCCAGCAGTTTGGGAGGGGTTACTGAAGCTTTCTTT
CDR3 protein: CASSLGGVTEAFF
V gene: TRBV27
clone size: NA
J gene: TRBJ1-1
D gene: NA

CDR3 DNA: TGTGCCAGCAGCTTGGGGGACAGGGGATTTGGCTACACCTTC
CDR3 protein: CASSLGDRGFGYTF
V gene: TRBV5-4
clone size: few
J gene: TRBJ1-2
D gene: TRBD1

CDR3 DNA: TGTGCCAGCAGCGCGCTGGGGGACACTGAAGCTTTCTTT
CDR3 protein: CASSALGDTEAFF
V gene: TRBV6-2/TRBV6-3
clone size: NA
J gene: TRBJ1-1
D gene: NA

CDR3 DNA: TGTGCCAGCAGCGGGAGTAGTTACGAGCAGTACTTC
CDR3 protein: CASSGSSYEQYF
V gene: TRBV11-2
clone size: NA
J gene: TRBJ2-7
D gene: NA

CDR3 DNA: TGTGCCAGCAGCGCGCGGACTAGCGGGTCAGATACGCAGTATTTT
CDR3 protein: CASSARTSGSDTQYF
V gene: TRBV5-6
clone size: NA
J gene: TRBJ2-3
D gene: TRBD2

CDR3 DNA: TGCGCCAGCCGAGACAGGGGGGGAGAAGCTTTCTTT
CDR3 protein: CASRDRGGEAFF
V gene: TRBV4-3
clone size: NA
J gene: TRBJ1-1
D gene: TRBD1

CDR3 DNA: TGTGCCAGCAGCCAAATCGGTAGCGGGGGGACCAGCACAGATACGCAGTATTTT
CDR3 protein: CASSQIGSGGTSTDTQYF
V gene: TRBV4-2
clone size: NA
J gene: TRBJ2-3
D gene: TRBD2

CDR3 DNA: TGCGCCAGCAGCCCGCGGGATCTTTTCCTTGGGGCCTCTGGGGCCAACGTCCTGACTTTC
CDR3 protein: CASSPRDLFLGASGANVLTF
V gene: TRBV4-3
clone size: NA
J gene: TRBJ2-6
D gene: NA

CDR3 DNA: TGTGCCAGCACCACGGGTGTGCTAGCGGGGACCCGCGGCAATGAGCAGTTCTTC
CDR3 protein: CASTTGVLAGTRGNEQFF
V gene: TRBV2
clone size: NA
J gene: TRBJ2-1
D gene: TRBD2

CDR3 DNA: TGTGCCAGCAGCCAAGGGGGACAGGCTAACACTGAAGCTTTCTTT
CDR3 protein: CASSQGGQANTEAFF
V gene: TRBV3-1/TRBV3-2
clone size: once
J gene: TRBJ1-1
D gene: TRBD1

CDR3 DNA: TGTGCCTGGGGGAGACAGGTCATGAACACTGAAGCTTTCTTT
CDR3 protein: CAWGRQVMNTEAFF
V gene: TRBV30
clone size: once
J gene: TRBJ1-1
D gene: NA

CDR3 DNA: TGTGCCAGCAGCCTGGATGGGGCTGGAAACACCATATATTTT
CDR3 protein: CASSLDGAGNTIYF
V gene: TRBV7-2
clone size: NA
J gene: TRBJ1-3
D gene: NA

CDR3 DNA: TGTGCCAGTAGCGCCGGGGGGCTCTCTTACTATAACTATGGCTACACCTTC
CDR3 protein: CASSAGGLSYYNYGYTF
V gene: TRBV19
clone size: NA
J gene: TRBJ1-2
D gene: NA

CDR3 DNA: TGTGCCAGCAGTGAAACCGGATCTGTGGGTGAGCAGTACTTC
CDR3 protein: CASSETGSVGEQYF
V gene: TRBV2
clone size: NA
J gene: TRBJ2-7
D gene: NA

CDR3 DNA: TGTGCCAGCAGTTATGTCTATGGCTACACCTTC
CDR3 protein: CASSYVYGYTF
V gene: TRBV28
clone size: NA
J gene: TRBJ1-2
D gene: NA